This T cell receptor beta chain was captured in a study of a mutant IDH1 vaccine in newly diagnosed glioma. Study-level findings and limits: The occurrence of vaccine-induced immune responses was seen in 90% to 95% of patients.

To note about this clone: Its target is not known.

The table came from immunoSEQ multiplex PCR; TCRdb's copy has only in-frame clones and leaves some out. This repertoire shows 45,000 to 55,000 clones, 86% found once; its top ten account for about 2.2%. Per germline, CDR1 SGHDT and CDR2 YYEEEE. This CDR3 spans 15 amino acids. With 0 bases removed from V and 1 base from J, the gap between germline ends came to 10 bases. Time point defined: baseline, week 1 (first vaccination visit). As for treatment: pre-vaccination baseline after standard-of-care therapy. The TCR was taken from a man aged 40-49 years with glioma. This sample comprised PBMCs, obtained from a glioma patient treated with radiotherapy, temozolomide or both. This rearrangement joins TRBV5-6 to TRBJ1-1; no clear D gene. For the CDR3, the DNA is TGTGCCAGCAGCTTGGAGGTCAGGAGGAACACTGAAGCTTTCTTT. It specifies CASSLEVRRNTEAFF.